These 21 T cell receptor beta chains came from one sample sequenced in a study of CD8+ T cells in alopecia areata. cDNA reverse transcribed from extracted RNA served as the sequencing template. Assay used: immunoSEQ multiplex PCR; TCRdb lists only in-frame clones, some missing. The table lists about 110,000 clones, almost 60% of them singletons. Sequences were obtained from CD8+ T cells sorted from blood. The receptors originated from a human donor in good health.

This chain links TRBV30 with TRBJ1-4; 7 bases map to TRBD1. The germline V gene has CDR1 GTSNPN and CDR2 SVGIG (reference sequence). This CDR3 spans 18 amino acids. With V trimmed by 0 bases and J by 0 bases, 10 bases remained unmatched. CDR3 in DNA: TGTGCCTGGAGTGTACCGCCAGGGGGGGTTGCAACTAATGAAAAACTGTTTTTT. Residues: CAWSVPPGGVATNEKLFF.

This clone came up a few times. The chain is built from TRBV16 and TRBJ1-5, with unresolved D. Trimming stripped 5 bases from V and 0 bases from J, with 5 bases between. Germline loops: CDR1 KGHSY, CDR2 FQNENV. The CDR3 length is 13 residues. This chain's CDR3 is CASSGDSNQPQHF. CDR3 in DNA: TGTGCCAGCAGCGGGGATAGCAATCAGCCCCAGCATTTT. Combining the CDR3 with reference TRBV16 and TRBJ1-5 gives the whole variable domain GEEVAQTPKHLVRGEGQKAKLYCAPIKGHSYVFWYQQVLKNEFKFLISFQNENVFDETGMPKERFSAKCLPNSPCSLEIQATKLEDSAVYFCASSGDSNQPQHFGDGTRLSIL.

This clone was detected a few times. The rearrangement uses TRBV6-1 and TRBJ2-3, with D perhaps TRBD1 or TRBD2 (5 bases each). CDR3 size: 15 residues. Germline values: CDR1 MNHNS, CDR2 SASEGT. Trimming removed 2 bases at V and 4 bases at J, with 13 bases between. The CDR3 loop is CASSESGGGSDTQYF. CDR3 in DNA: TGTGCCAGCAGTGAAAGCGGTGGGGGTTCAGATACGCAGTATTTT.

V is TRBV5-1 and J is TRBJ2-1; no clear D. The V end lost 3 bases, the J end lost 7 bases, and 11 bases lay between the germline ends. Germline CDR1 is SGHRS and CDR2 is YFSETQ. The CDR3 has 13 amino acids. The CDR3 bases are TGCGCCAGCAGCTGGGGTATCGGGAATGAGCAGTTCTTC. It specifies CASSWGIGNEQFF.

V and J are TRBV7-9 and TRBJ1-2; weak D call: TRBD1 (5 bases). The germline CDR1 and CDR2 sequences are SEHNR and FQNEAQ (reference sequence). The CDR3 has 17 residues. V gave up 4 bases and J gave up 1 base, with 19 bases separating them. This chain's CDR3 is CASSSRTRNDFNYGYTF. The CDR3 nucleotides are TGTGCCAGCAGCTCTAGGACACGGAACGATTTTAACTATGGCTACACCTTC. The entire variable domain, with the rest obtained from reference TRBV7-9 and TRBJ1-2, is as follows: DTGVSQNPRHKITKRGQNVTFRCDPISEHNRLYWYRQTLGQGPEFLTYFQNEAQLEKSRLLSDRFSAERPKGSFSTLEIQRTEQGDSAMYLCASSSRTRNDFNYGYTFGSGTRLTVV.

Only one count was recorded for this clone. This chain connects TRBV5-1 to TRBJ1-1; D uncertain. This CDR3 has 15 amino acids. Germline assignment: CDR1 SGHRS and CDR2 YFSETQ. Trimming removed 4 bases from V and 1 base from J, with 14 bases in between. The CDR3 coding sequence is TGCGCCAGCAGCGGAACACCTCACCCGAACACTGAAGCTTTCTTT. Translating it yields CASSGTPHPNTEAFF. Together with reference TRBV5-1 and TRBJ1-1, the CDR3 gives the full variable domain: KAGVTQTPRYLIKTRGQQVTLSCSPISGHRSVSWYQQTPGQGLQFLFEYFSETQRNKGNFPGRFSGRQFSNSRSEMNVSTLELGDSALYLCASSGTPHPNTEAFFGQGTRLTVV.

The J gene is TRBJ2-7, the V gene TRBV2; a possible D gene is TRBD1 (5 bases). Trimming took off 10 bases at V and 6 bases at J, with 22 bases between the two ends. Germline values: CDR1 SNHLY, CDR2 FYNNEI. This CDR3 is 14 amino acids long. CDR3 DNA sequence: TGTGCCACCCAGGGTGACTGGGGAAGAAGCGAGCAGTACTTC. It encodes CATQGDWGRSEQYF.

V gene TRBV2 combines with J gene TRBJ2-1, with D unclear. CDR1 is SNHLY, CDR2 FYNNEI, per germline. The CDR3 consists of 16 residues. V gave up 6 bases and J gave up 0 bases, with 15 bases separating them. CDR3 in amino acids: CASRATSARSYNEQFF. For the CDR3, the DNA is TGTGCCAGCAGGGCCACCTCAGCCCGCTCCTACAATGAGCAGTTCTTC.

CDR3 amino acids: CASSQDLTSGSYEQYF. The CDR3 DNA follows: TGTGCCAGCAGCCAAGATTTGACTAGCGGTTCCTACGAGCAGTACTTC. The chain recombines TRBV4-2 with TRBJ2-7, with 9 bases matching TRBD2. CDR3 length: 16 residues. The junction had 4 bases not matched to a gene; V was cut back by 0 bases and J by 1 base. Germline V lookup: CDR1 LGHNA, CDR2 YNFKEQ.

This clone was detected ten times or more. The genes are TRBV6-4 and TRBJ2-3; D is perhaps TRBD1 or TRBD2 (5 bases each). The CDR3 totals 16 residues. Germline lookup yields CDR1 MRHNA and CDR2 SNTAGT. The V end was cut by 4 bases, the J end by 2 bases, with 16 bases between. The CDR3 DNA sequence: TGTGCCAGCAGTGCGGGACCCCAAACGAACACAGATACGCAGTATTTT. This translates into CASSAGPQTNTDTQYF.

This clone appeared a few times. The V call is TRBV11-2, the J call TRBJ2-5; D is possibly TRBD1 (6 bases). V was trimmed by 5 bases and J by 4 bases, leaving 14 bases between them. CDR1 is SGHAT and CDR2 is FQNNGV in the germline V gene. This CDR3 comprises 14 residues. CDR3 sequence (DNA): TGTGCCAGCAGCCCCGACGGGACACGAGAGACCCAGTACTTC. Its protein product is CASSPDGTRETQYF.

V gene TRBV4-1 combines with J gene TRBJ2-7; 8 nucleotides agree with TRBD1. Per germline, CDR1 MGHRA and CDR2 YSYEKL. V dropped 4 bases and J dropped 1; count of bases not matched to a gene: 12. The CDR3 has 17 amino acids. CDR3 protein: CASSPGPAGGISYEQYF. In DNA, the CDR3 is TGCGCCAGCAGCCCTGGGCCCGCAGGGGGCATATCCTACGAGCAGTACTTC.

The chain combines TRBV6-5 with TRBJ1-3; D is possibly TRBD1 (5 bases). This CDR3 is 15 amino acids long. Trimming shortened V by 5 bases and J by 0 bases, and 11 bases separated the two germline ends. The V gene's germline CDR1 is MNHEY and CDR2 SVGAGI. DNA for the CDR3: TGTGCCAGCAGTATCGACAGCAACTCTGGAAACACCATATATTTT. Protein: CASSIDSNSGNTIYF.

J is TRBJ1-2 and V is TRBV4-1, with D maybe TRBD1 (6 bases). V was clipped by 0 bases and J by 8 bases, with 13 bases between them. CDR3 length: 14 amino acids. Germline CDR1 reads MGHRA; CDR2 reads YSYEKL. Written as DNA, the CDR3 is TGCGCCAGCAGCCAAGATCCCAGGACAGAGGGCTACACCTTC. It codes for CASSQDPRTEGYTF.

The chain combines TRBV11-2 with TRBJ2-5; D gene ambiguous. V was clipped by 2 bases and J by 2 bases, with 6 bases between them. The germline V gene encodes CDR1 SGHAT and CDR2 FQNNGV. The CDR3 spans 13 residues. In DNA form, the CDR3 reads TGTGCCAGCAGCTTAACAAGACAAGAGACCCAGTACTTC. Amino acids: CASSLTRQETQYF.

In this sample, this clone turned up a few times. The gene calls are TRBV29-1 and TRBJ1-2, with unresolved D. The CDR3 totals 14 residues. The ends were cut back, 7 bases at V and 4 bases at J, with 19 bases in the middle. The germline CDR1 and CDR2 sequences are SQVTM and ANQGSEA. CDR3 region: CSARDTGSSYGYTF. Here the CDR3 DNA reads TGCAGCGCGCGGGATACGGGCTCGAGCTATGGCTACACCTTC.

Here the CDR3 DNA reads TGTGCCAGCAGTGACGCTACGGGGGCTGGGGCAGATACGCAGTATTTT. Its translation is CASSDATGAGADTQYF. J is TRBJ2-3 and V is TRBV6-1; possibly TRBD1 or TRBD2 for D (6 bases each). V lost 3 bases and J lost 4, with 17 bases in between. The CDR3 covers 16 residues. The germline V gene has CDR1 MNHNS and CDR2 SASEGT.

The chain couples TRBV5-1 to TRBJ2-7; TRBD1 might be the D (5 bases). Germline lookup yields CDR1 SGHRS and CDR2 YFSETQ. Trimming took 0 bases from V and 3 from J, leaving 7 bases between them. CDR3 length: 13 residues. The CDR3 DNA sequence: TGCGCCAGCAGCTTGGCGCAGGGCTACGAGCAGTACTTC. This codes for CASSLAQGYEQYF.

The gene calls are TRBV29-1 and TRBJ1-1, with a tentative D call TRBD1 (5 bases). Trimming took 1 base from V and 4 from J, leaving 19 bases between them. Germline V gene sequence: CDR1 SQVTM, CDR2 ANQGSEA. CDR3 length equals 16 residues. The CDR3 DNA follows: TGCAGCGTTGAAGGGACAATAACTACTTGGGGCACTGAAGCTTTCTTT. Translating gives CSVEGTITTWGTEAFF.

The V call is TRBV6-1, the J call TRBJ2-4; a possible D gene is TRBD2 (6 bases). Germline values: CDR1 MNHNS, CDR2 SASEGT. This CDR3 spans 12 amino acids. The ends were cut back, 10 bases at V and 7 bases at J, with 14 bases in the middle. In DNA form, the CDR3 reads TGTGCCACCTCTTCAGGAGGGAACATTCAGTACTTC. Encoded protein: CATSSGGNIQYF.

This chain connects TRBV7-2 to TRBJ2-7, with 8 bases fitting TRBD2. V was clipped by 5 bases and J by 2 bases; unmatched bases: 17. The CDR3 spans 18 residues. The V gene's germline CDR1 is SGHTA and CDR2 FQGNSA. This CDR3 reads CASSHPVDAGGSAYEQYF. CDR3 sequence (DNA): TGTGCCAGCAGCCACCCGGTTGACGCGGGGGGCTCAGCCTACGAGCAGTACTTC.